The 2 T cell receptor beta chains below all came from one sample that was sequenced in a study of T cells after yellow fever vaccination. MiXCR, applied by TCRdb to the 5' RACE reads, yields one record per CDR3 protein. This table has 320,000 or so distinct CDR3 sequences, roughly 8% appearing once. Specimen: PBMCs, collected approximately 47 days after the first yellow fever vaccination. All receptors come from a young man who received the YFV17D yellow fever vaccine.

This clonotype was detected only a few times. CDR3 nucleotides: TGCAGTGCTAGAGTTATGAACACTGAAGCTTTCTTT. Encoded protein: CSARVMNTEAFF. The genes are TRBV20-1 and TRBJ1-1; D gene ambiguous. The CDR3 length is 12 residues. V shed 1 base and J shed 0 bases, with 3 bases lying between them. Germline CDR1 is DFQATT and CDR2 is SNEGSKA (reference sequence).

CDR3 protein: CASSSLAGGANEQFF. The CDR3 DNA sequence: TGTGCCAGCAGCTCTCTAGCGGGGGGGGCAAATGAGCAGTTCTTC. The chain links TRBV7-2 to TRBJ2-1; 12 nucleotides line up with TRBD2. CDR1 is SGHTA, CDR2 FQGNSA, per germline. The CDR3 consists of 15 residues. Losses at the gene ends were 4 bases for V and 7 bases for J; bases not matched to a gene: 5.